This T cell receptor beta chain was retrieved from a study of OX40 agonist ivuxolimab in advanced cancers. At the level of the study: Of mixed ages from about 23 to 85 and averaging about 60 years, the group was about 80% male. Among those treated, three patients had partial responses, one with hepatocellular carcinoma and two with cutaneous melanoma.

Profiling relied on immunoSEQ multiplex PCR, and the TCRdb table lists in-frame clones only, not all of them. The sample shows tens of thousands of clones, about 86% of them seen only once. This clone showed up just a few times. The sample consisted of CD4+ or CD8+ T cells sorted from blood, taken in a trial of the OX40 agonist ivuxolimab. This TCR came from an adult with an advanced solid tumor such as melanoma, head and neck, liver or kidney cancer.

CDR3: CASSPAGTSPYEQYF. The DNA of the CDR3 is TGTGCCAGCAGCCCAGCCGGGACTAGCCCCTACGAGCAGTACTTC. The chain couples TRBV7-2 to TRBJ2-7; 9 nucleotides line up with TRBD2. Germline V gene data show CDR1 as SGHTA and CDR2 as FQGNSA. The V gene end was trimmed by 5 bases and the J gene end by 2 bases; junction bases not matched to a gene: 7. This CDR3 has 15 amino acids.